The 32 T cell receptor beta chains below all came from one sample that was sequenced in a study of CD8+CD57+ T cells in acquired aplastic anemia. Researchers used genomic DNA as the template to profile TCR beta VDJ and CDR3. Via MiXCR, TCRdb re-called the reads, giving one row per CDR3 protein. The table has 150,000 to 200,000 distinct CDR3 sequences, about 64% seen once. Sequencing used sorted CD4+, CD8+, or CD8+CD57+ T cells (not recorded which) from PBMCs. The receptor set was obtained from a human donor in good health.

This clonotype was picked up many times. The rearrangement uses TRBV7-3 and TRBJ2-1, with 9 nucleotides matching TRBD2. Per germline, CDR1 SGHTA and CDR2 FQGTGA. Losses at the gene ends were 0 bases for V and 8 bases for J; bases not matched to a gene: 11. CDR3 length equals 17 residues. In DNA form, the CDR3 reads TGTGCCAGCAGCTTAACGGGGCTAGCGGGGAGCTCCGATGAGCAGTTCTTC. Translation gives CASSLTGLAGSSDEQFF.

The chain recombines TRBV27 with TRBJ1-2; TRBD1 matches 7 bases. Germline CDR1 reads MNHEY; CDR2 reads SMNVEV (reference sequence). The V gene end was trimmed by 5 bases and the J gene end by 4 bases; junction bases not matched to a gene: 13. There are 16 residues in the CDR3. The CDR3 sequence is CASSHGTVSTPYGYTF. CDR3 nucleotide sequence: TGTGCCAGCAGTCACGGGACAGTTAGTACCCCCTATGGCTACACCTTC.

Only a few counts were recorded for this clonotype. CDR3 region: CASSADTGELFF. The CDR3 coding sequence is TGTGCCAGCAGTGCGGACACCGGGGAGCTGTTTTTT. V gene TRBV2 combines with J gene TRBJ2-2; D ambiguous. Between the trimmed V and J ends, which lost 4 bases and 3 bases, there was a span of 3 bases. This CDR3 is built from 12 residues. The germline V gene encodes CDR1 SNHLY and CDR2 FYNNEI. The variable domain in full, completed from reference TRBV2 and TRBJ2-2, reads EPEVTQTPSHQVTQMGQEVILRCVPISNHLYFYWYRQILGQKVEFLVSFYNNEISEKSEIFDDQFSVERPDGSNFTLKIRSTKLEDSAMYFCASSADTGELFFGEGSRLTVL.

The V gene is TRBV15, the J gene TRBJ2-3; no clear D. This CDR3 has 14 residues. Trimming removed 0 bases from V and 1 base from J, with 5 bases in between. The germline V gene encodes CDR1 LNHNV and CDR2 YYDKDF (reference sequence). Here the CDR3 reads CATSREYGTDTQYF. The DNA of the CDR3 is TGTGCCACCAGCAGAGAATATGGCACAGATACGCAGTATTTT.

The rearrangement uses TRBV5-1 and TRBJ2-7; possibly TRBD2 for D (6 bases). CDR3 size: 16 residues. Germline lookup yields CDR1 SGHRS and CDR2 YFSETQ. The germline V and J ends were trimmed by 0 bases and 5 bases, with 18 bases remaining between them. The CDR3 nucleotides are TGCGCCAGCAGCTTGGAAGCTAGCGCCGGCTTTGACGAGCAGTACTTC. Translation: CASSLEASAGFDEQYF.

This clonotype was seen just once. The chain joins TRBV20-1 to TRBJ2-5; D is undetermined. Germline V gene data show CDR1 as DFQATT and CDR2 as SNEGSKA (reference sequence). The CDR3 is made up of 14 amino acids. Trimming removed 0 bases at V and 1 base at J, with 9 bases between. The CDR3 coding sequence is TGCAGTGCTAGAGAGCCTAGATCCCAAGAGACCCAGTACTTC. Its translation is CSAREPRSQETQYF.

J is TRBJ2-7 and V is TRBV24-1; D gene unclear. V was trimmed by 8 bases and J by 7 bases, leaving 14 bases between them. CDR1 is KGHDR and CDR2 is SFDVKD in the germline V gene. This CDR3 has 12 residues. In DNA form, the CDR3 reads TGTGCCACCATTCCTTACGTCTGGGAGCAGTACTTC. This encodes CATIPYVWEQYF.

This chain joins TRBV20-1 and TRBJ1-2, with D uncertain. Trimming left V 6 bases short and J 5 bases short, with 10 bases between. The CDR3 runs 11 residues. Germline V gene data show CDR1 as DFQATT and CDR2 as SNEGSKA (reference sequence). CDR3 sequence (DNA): TGCAGTGCACGAGGAACATATGGCTACACCTTC. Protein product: CSARGTYGYTF.

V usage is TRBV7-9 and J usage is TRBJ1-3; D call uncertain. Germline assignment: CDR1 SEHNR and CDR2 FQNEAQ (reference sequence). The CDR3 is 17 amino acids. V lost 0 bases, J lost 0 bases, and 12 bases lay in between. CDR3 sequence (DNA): TGTGCCAGCAGCTTAGCTACTGCTAGTTACTCTGGAAACACCATATATTTT. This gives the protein CASSLATASYSGNTIYF.

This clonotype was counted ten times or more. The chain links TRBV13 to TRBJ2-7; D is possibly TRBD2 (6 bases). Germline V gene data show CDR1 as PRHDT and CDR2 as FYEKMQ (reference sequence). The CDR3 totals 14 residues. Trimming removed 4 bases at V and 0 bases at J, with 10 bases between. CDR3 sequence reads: CASSSGDFSYEQYF. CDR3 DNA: TGTGCCAGCAGCTCGGGGGACTTCTCCTACGAGCAGTACTTC.

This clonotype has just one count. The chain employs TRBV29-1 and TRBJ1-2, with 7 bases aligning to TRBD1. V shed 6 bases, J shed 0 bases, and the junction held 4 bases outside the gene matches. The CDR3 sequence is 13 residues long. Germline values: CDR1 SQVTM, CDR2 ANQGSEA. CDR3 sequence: CSVRTGSNYGYTF. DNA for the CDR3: TGCAGCGTGCGGACAGGTTCTAACTATGGCTACACCTTC.

CDR3: CSASDRSSTDTQYF. CDR3 bases: TGCAGTGCATCGGACAGGTCGAGCACAGATACGCAGTACTTC. The chain carries TRBV20-1 and TRBJ2-5, with 7 bases that match TRBD1. V lost 6 bases to trimming and J lost 11 bases; unmatched junction nucleotides: 18. The CDR3 loop spans 14 amino acids. The germline V gene has CDR1 DFQATT and CDR2 SNEGSKA (reference sequence).

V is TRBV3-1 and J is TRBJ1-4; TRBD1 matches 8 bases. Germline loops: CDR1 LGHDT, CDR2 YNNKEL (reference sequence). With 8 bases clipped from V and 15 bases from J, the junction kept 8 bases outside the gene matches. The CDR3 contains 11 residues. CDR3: CASGTGARVFF. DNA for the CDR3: TGTGCCAGCGGGACAGGAGCTAGAGTGTTTTTT.

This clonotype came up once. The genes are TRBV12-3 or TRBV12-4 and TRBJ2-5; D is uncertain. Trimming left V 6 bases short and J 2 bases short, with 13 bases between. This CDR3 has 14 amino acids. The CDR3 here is CASRPVVQQETQYF. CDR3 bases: TGTGCCAGCAGGCCAGTGGTCCAACAAGAGACCCAGTACTTC.

The CDR3 DNA reads TGTGCCAGTAGTATGCGGGGGGGCGAAACCTCCGATACGCAGTATTTT. It encodes CASSMRGGETSDTQYF. This chain uses TRBV5-6 with TRBJ2-3; 9 positions match TRBD2. The junction had 16 bases not matched to a gene; V was cut back by 8 bases and J by 6 bases. The CDR3 is 16 residues long. Germline CDR1 is SGHDT and CDR2 is YYEEEE.

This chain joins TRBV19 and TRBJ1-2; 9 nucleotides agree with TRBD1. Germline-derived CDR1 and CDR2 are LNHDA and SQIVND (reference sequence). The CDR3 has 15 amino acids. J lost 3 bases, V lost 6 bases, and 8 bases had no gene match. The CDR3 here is CASRTGTGIYYGYTF. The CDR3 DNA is TGTGCCAGTAGAACCGGGACAGGGATATACTATGGCTACACCTTC.

CDR3 loop: CAISSILAGANGELFF. DNA of the CDR3: TGTGCCATCAGTTCCATACTAGCGGGGGCTAACGGGGAGCTGTTTTTT. V is TRBV10-3 and J is TRBJ2-2; 11 bases map to TRBD2. The germline gives CDR1 ENHRY, CDR2 SYGVKD. The V gene end was trimmed by 5 bases and the J gene end by 7 bases; junction bases not matched to a gene: 9. The CDR3 runs 16 residues.

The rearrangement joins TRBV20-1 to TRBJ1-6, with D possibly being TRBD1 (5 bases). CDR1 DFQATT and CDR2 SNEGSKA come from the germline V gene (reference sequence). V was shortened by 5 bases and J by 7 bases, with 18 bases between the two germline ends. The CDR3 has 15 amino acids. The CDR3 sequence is CSAPYGGGGNSPLHF. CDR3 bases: TGCAGTGCTCCATACGGGGGGGGAGGGAATTCACCCCTCCACTTT.

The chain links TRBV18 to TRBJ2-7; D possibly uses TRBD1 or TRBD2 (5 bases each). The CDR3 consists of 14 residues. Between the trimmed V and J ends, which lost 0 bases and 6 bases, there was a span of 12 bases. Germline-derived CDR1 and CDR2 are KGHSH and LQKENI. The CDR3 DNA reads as TGTGCCAGCTCACCACCCTCGGGACGTACCGAGCAGTACTTC. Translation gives CASSPPSGRTEQYF.

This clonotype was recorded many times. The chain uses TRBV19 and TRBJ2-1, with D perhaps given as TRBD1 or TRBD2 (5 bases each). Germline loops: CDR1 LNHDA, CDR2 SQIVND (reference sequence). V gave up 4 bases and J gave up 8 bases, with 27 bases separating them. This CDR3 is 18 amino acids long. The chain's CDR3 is CASSTGLGLRPFTDEQFF. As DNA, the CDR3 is TGTGCCAGTAGTACGGGGCTGGGATTGAGGCCCTTTACTGATGAGCAGTTCTTC.

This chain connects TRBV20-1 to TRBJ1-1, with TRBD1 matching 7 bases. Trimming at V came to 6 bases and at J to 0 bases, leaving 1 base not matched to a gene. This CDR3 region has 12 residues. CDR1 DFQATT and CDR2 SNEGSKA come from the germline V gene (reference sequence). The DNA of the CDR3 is TGCAGTGCGGACAGGATGAACACTGAAGCTTTCTTT. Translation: CSADRMNTEAFF.

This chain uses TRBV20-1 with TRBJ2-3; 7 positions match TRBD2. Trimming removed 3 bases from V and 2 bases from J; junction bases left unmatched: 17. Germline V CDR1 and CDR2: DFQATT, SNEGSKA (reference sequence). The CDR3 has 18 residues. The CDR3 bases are TGCAGTGCTAGCCGGACCCCCCCGGGCGGGAGTTACACAGATACGCAGTATTTT. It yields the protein CSASRTPPGGSYTDTQYF.

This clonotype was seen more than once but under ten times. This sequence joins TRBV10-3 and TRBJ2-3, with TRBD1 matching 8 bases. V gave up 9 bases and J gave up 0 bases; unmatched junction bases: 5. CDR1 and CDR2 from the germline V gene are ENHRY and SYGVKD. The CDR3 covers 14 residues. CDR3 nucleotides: TGTGCCATTCAGGGGGCATTTAGCACAGATACGCAGTATTTT. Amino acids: CAIQGAFSTDTQYF.

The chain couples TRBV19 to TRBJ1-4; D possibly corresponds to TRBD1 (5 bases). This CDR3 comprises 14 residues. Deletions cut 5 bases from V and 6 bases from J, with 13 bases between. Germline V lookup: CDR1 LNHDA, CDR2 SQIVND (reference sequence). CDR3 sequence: CASSPEGLHEKLFF. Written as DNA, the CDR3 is TGTGCCAGTAGTCCGGAGGGGCTGCATGAAAAACTGTTTTTT.

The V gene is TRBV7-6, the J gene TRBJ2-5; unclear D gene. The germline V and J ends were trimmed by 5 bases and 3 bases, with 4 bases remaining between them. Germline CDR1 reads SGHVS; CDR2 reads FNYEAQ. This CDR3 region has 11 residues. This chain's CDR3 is CASSAEETQYF. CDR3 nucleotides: TGTGCCAGCAGCGCGGAAGAGACCCAGTACTTC.

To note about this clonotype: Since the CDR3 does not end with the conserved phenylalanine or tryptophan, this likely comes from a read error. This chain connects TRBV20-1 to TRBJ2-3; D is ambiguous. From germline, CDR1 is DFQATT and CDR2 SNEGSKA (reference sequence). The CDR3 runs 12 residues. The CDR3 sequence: CGARGPADTQYS. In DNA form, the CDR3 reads TGCGGTGCTAGAGGACCAGCAGATACGCAGTATTCT.

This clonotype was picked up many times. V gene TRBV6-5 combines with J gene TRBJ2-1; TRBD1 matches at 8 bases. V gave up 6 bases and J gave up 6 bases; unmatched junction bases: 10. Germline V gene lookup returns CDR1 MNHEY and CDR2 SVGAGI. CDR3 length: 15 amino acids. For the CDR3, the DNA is TGTGCCAGCAGCCCTGGACAGGGCTCGTTCAATGAGCAGTTCTTC. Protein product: CASSPGQGSFNEQFF.

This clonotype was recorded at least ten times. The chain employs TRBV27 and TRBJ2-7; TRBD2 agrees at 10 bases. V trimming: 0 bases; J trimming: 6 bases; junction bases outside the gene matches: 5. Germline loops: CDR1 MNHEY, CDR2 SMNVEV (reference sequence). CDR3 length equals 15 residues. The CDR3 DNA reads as TGTGCCAGCAGTTTATCAGCGGGAGGGCTTGGCGAGCAGTACTTC. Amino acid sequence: CASSLSAGGLGEQYF.

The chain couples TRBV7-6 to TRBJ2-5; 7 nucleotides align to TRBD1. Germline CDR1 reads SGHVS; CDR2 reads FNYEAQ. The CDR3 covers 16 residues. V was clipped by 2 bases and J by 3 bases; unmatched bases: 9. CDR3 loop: CASSLPFRTGKETQYF. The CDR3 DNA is TGTGCCAGCAGCTTACCCTTTCGGACAGGAAAAGAGACCCAGTACTTC.

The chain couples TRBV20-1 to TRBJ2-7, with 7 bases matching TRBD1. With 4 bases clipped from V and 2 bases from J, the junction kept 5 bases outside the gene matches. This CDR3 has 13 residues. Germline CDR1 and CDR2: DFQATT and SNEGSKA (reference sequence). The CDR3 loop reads CSAIDRDTYEQYV. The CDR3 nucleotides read TGCAGTGCTATCGACAGGGATACCTACGAGCAGTACGTC.

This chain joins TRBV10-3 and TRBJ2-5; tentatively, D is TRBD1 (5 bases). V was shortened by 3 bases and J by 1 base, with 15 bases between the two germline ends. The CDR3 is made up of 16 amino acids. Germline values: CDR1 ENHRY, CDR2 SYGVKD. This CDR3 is CAISEPVGRIQETQYF. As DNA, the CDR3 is TGTGCCATCAGTGAACCCGTGGGGCGGATCCAAGAGACCCAGTACTTC.

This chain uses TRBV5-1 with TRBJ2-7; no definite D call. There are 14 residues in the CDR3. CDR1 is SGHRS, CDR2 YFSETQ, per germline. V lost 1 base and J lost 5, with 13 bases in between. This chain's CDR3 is CASSLNSRRDEQYF. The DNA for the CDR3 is TGCGCCAGCAGCTTGAACAGTCGTAGGGACGAGCAGTACTTC. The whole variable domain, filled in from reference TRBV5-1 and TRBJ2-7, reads KAGVTQTPRYLIKTRGQQVTLSCSPISGHRSVSWYQQTPGQGLQFLFEYFSETQRNKGNFPGRFSGRQFSNSRSEMNVSTLELGDSALYLCASSLNSRRDEQYFGPGTRLTVT.